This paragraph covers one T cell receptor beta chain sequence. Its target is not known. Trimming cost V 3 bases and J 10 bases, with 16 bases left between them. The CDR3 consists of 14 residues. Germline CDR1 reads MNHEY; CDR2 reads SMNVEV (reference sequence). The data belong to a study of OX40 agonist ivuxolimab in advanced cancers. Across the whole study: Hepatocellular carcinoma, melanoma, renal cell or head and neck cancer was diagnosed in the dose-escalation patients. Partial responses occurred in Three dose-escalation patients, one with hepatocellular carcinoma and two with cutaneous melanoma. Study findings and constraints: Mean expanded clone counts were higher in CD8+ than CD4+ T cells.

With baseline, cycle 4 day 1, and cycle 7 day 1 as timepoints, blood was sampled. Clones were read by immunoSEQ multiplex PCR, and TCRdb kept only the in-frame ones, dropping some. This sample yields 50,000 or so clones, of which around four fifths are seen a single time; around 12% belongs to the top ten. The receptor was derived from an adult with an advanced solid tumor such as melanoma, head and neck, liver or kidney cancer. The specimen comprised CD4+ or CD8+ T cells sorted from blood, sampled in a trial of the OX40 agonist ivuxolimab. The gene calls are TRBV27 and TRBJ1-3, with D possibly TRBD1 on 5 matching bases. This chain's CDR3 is CASSFSPTATTIYF. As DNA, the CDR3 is TGTGCCAGCAGTTTCTCCCCGACAGCAACGACCATATATTTT.